Below are 14 T cell receptor beta chains sequenced from a single sample in a study of PD-1 blockade in classical Hodgkin lymphoma. There was relapse after autologous stem cell transplantation in every patient, and there was variation in brentuximab vedotin exposure. Libraries were prepared by immunoSEQ multiplex PCR; TCRdb keeps only in-frame clonotypes and omits some of them. The table has roughly 81,000 clones, about nine tenths seen once; the top ten hold approximately 2.6%. The sample in question was peripheral blood mononuclear cells (PBMCs), obtained before the second cycle of nivolumab. These receptor sequences come from a human donor with classical Hodgkin lymphoma.

V is TRBV28 and J is TRBJ1-3; TRBD1 is a possible D gene (5 bases). Trimming pared 7 bases from V and 1 base from J, leaving 17 bases between. This CDR3 spans 16 amino acids. From germline, CDR1 is MDHEN and CDR2 SYDVKM. The CDR3: CASTTRWGDSGNTIYF. CDR3 nucleotide sequence: TGTGCCAGCACCACCCGATGGGGCGATTCTGGAAACACCATATATTTT. The full variable domain, in which reference TRBV28 and TRBJ1-3 provide the parts outside the CDR3, is DVKVTQSSRYLVKRTGEKVFLECVQDMDHENMFWYRQDPGLGLRLIYFSYDVKMKEKGDIPEGYSVSREKKERFSLILESASTNQTSMYLCASTTRWGDSGNTIYFGEGSWLTVV.

The chain joins TRBV27 to TRBJ2-3; TRBD2 matches 10 bases. The CDR3 consists of 16 residues. Germline CDR1 reads MNHEY; CDR2 reads SMNVEV (reference sequence). The V segment lost 1 base and the J segment 0 bases; nucleotides outside the gene matches: 1. The CDR3 nucleotides are TGTGCCAGCAGTTTATTAGCGGGAGGTAGCACAGATACGCAGTATTTT. Encoded protein: CASSLLAGGSTDTQYF.

This clone was detected once. The chain joins TRBV4-1 to TRBJ2-1, with 7 bases that match TRBD2. Trimming cost V 0 bases and J 9 bases; bases outside gene matches: 2. Germline V gives CDR1 MGHRA, CDR2 YSYEKL. The CDR3 has 13 residues. CDR3 protein: CASSQDAGVEQFF. For the CDR3, the DNA is TGCGCCAGCAGCCAAGATGCGGGGGTTGAGCAGTTCTTC.

The count of this clone is one. This chain links TRBV9 with TRBJ1-2; a possible D gene is TRBD1 (6 bases). The V end lost 5 bases, the J end lost 6 bases, and 11 bases lay between the germline ends. The CDR3 has 12 amino acids. Germline assignment: CDR1 SGDLS and CDR2 YYNGEE. The CDR3 is CASSNRVHGYTF. Written as DNA, the CDR3 is TGTGCCAGCAGTAACAGGGTACATGGCTACACCTTC.

The chain combines TRBV5-6 with TRBJ1-3; D gene uncertain. Germline assignment: CDR1 SGHDT and CDR2 YYEEEE. V was shortened by 0 bases and J by 4 bases, with 11 bases between the two germline ends. This CDR3 is built from 15 residues. The chain's CDR3 is CASSLGGYLGNTIYF. The CDR3 DNA follows: TGTGCCAGCAGCTTGGGAGGCTACCTCGGAAACACCATATATTTT. Filled out from reference TRBV5-6 and TRBJ1-3, the complete variable domain reads DAGVTQSPTHLIKTRGQQVTLRCSPKSGHDTVSWYQQALGQGPQFIFQYYEEEERQRGNFPDRFSGHQFPNYSSELNVNALLLGDSALYLCASSLGGYLGNTIYFGEGSWLTVV.

The chain combines TRBV27 with TRBJ1-5; D is undetermined. Germline assignment: CDR1 MNHEY and CDR2 SMNVEV (reference sequence). The ends were cut back, 5 bases at V and 2 bases at J, with 13 bases in the middle. The CDR3 has 15 residues. The CDR3 DNA follows: TGTGCCAGCAGTCAAGGTGGACCAGGCAATCAGCCCCAGCATTTT. It specifies CASSQGGPGNQPQHF.

As DNA, the CDR3 is TGTGCCACCAGCAGAGGCGGGACTCGCTCCTACGAGCAGTACTTC. Translated: CATSRGGTRSYEQYF. The J gene is TRBJ2-7, the V gene TRBV15, with D tentatively TRBD2 (6 bases). CDR3 size: 15 residues. The V and J ends lost 1 base and 0 bases respectively, with 10 bases between them. CDR1 and CDR2 from the germline V gene are LNHNV and YYDKDF (reference sequence).

The rearrangement links TRBV7-9 to TRBJ2-7; D ambiguous. This CDR3 region has 12 residues. The germline V gene has CDR1 SEHNR and CDR2 FQNEAQ (reference sequence). The V gene lost 5 bases and the J gene lost 7 bases, with 12 bases spanning the gap. The CDR3 nucleotides are TGTGCCAGCAGCCGCATGCTGGGAGAGCAGTACTTC. Translated, it gives CASSRMLGEQYF.

The V call is TRBV7-8, the J call TRBJ2-7; perhaps D is TRBD1 or TRBD2 (6 bases each). Deletions cut 0 bases from V and 1 base from J, with 10 bases between. The germline V gene has CDR1 SGHVS and CDR2 FQNEAQ. CDR3 length equals 15 residues. The CDR3 coding sequence is TGTGCCAGCAGCTTAGCCCAGGGGAGGTCCTACGAGCAGTACTTC. This gives the protein CASSLAQGRSYEQYF.

J is TRBJ2-7 and V is TRBV6-5; TRBD2 matches at 8 bases. CDR1 MNHEY and CDR2 SVGAGI come from the germline V gene. Trimming at V came to 10 bases and at J to 7 bases, leaving 12 bases not matched to a gene. The CDR3 length is 13 residues. The CDR3 nucleotides read TGTGCCACTGTAGCGGGAATGTACGGAGAGCAGTACTTC. It codes for CATVAGMYGEQYF.

This chain uses TRBV25-1 with TRBJ2-1; D might be TRBD1 (6 bases). There are 11 residues in the CDR3. Germline CDR1 is MGHDK and CDR2 is SYGVNS. V lost 6 bases, J lost 6 bases, and 6 bases lay in between. This CDR3 is CASSRGNEQFF. The CDR3 nucleotides are TGTGCCAGCAGCAGGGGCAATGAGCAGTTCTTC.

This chain uses TRBV9 with TRBJ1-2, with TRBD1 identical over 7 bases. The J segment lost 0 bases and the V segment lost 0 bases, leaving 8 bases of the junction unmatched. Germline V gives CDR1 SGDLS, CDR2 YYNGEE. The CDR3 loop spans 17 amino acids. The CDR3 nucleotides are TGTGCCAGCAGCGTAGGATATAGGGGGCAAACTAACTATGGCTACACCTTC. Translating gives CASSVGYRGQTNYGYTF.

V and J are TRBV7-9 and TRBJ2-5; a weak D match, TRBD1 (8 bases). Per germline, CDR1 SEHNR and CDR2 FQNEAQ (reference sequence). Trimming removed 0 bases at V and 5 bases at J, with 13 bases between. This CDR3 region has 15 residues. CDR3 coding DNA: TGTGCCAGCAGCTTAGCCGACAGGGGAGGGGAGACCCAGTACTTC. It translates to CASSLADRGGETQYF.

V gene TRBV27 combines with J gene TRBJ2-5, with D perhaps matching TRBD1 or TRBD2 (5 bases each). V was cut by 4 bases and J by 5 bases, with 14 bases left in between. CDR1 is MNHEY, CDR2 SMNVEV, per germline (reference sequence). The CDR3 is made up of 14 amino acids. This CDR3 is CASSSGPRGETQYF. The CDR3 nucleotides read TGTGCCAGCAGTTCGGGACCCCGAGGGGAGACCCAGTACTTC.